This record looks at one T cell receptor beta chain sequence and its context. The antigen is unknown. This entry is derived from a study of CD8 T cells in ankylosing spondylitis. CDR3 size: 16 residues. Looked up from germline, CDR1 is SGHRS and CDR2 is YFSETQ. The V end was cut by 0 bases, the J end by 4 bases, with 16 bases between. Study-wide findings and caveats: A CD8+ phenotype characterized the disease-linked clones, which were relatively rare in peripheral blood. Apparently characteristic of ankylosing spondylitis blood was a TCR beta motif (eight highly homologous variants).

TCR beta libraries were made by quantitative 5'-RACE with molecular barcodes. Each CDR3 protein is one row after TCRdb ran MiXCR on the 5' RACE reads. Here the sample spans 700,000 or so distinct CDR3 sequences, about 20% being singletons. The TCR sequence derives from a male donor with ankylosing spondylitis. Sequencing was done on a sample of blood, either unsorted or a sorted T cell fraction (not recorded which). The rearrangement links TRBV5-1 to TRBJ2-5; D remains ambiguous. Here the CDR3 DNA reads TGCGCCAGCAGCTTGGCCGGCGGCTCGAACAGAGAGACCCAGTACTTC. It specifies CASSLAGGSNRETQYF.